A selection of T cell receptor beta chains follows, all from one sample in a study of T cell changes during pregnancy in multiple sclerosis. TCRdb's copy holds only in-frame clones and misses some; the assay was immunoSEQ multiplex PCR. The sample contains approximately 40,000 clones, 95% to 97% of which appear only once. This sample comprised peripheral blood, obtained in the second trimester of pregnancy. The receptors originated from a female donor with multiple sclerosis, enrolled in a pregnancy study. Both conserved end residues are part of each CDR3. A D gene is named only where the DNA matches it firmly. Clone size is stated in some rows and not others, as once, few, many or a class when expanded.

j_gene	v_gene	abundance	d_gene	len	CDR3aa	CDR3nt
TRBJ2-7	TRBV27	-	-	16	CASSLSAWEPAYEQYF	TGTGCCAGCAGTTTATCGGCGTGGGAGCCAGCCTACGAGCAGTACTTC
TRBJ2-7	TRBV27	-	TRBD1	15	CASSNPGQGRYEQYF	TGTGCCAGCAGTAACCCGGGACAGGGTAGGTACGAGCAGTACTTC
TRBJ1-1	TRBV5-4	-	-	16	CASSLGYRLVNTEAFF	TGTGCCAGCAGCTTAGGGTACCGACTAGTGAACACTGAAGCTTTCTTT
TRBJ2-2	TRBV6-5	-	-	15	CASSYVGANTGELFF	TGTGCCAGCAGTTACGTCGGGGCGAACACCGGGGAGCTGTTTTTT
TRBJ1-5	TRBV5-1	-	-	15	CASSPWSGLNQPQHF	TGCGCCAGCAGCCCGTGGTCGGGTCTGAATCAGCCCCAGCATTTT
TRBJ1-1	TRBV5-1	-	-	16	CASSARPGVQGTEAFF	TGCGCCAGCAGCGCCAGACCAGGGGTTCAAGGCACTGAAGCTTTCTTT
TRBJ2-5	TRBV6-1	-	TRBD2	17	CASSERAGGPSQETQYF	TGTGCCAGCAGTGAAAGAGCGGGAGGGCCCAGTCAAGAGACCCAGTACTTC
TRBJ1-1	TRBV2	once	TRBD1	14	CASSDRTGNTEAFF	TGTGCCAGCAGTGATCGGACAGGGAACACTGAAGCTTTCTTT
TRBJ2-1	TRBV6-1	-	TRBD2	16	CASSDDLLAGGWEQFF	TGTGCCAGCAGTGACGATCTACTAGCGGGAGGTTGGGAGCAGTTCTTC
TRBJ2-7	TRBV4-2	-	TRBD1	15	CASSQERGPSYEQYF	TGTGCCAGCAGCCAAGAAAGGGGGCCATCCTACGAGCAGTACTTC
TRBJ1-1	TRBV9	-	TRBD1	19	CASSVGFASAGGENTEAFF	TGTGCCAGCAGCGTAGGGTTTGCATCCGCAGGGGGCGAAAACACTGAAGCTTTCTTT
TRBJ2-2	TRBV10-3	-	TRBD2	17	CAIKTLAGGPHTGELFF	TGTGCCATCAAAACGCTAGCGGGGGGGCCTCACACCGGGGAGCTGTTTTTT
TRBJ1-1	TRBV11-2	-	-	13	CASSLGHPTEAFF	TGTGCCAGCAGCTTGGGACACCCTACTGAAGCTTTCTTT
TRBJ2-7	TRBV2	-	TRBD1	11	CASRRTGEQYF	TGTGCCAGCAGGAGGACAGGCGAGCAGTACTTC
TRBJ2-2	TRBV27	once	TRBD2	15	CASSPGRENTGELFF	TGTGCCAGCAGTCCCGGGAGGGAGAACACCGGGGAGCTGTTTTTT
TRBJ2-5	TRBV6-1	once	TRBD1	12	CASSNRGETQYF	TGTGCCAGCAGTAACAGGGGAGAGACCCAGTACTTC
TRBJ2-7	TRBV7-9	-	-	11	CASSPGYEQYF	TGTGCCAGCAGCCCGGGATACGAGCAGTACTTC
TRBJ1-2	TRBV19	-	TRBD1	14	CASIRQGRDYGYTF	TGTGCCAGTATTAGACAGGGACGGGACTATGGCTACACCTTC
TRBJ2-7	TRBV5-1	once	TRBD1	19	CASTLSTGTGGFHAYEQYF	TGCGCCAGCACGCTATCGACCGGGACAGGGGGCTTTCATGCCTACGAGCAGTACTTC
TRBJ2-7	TRBV28	-	TRBD2	16	CASSFLASGSTYEQYF	TGTGCCAGCAGTTTCTTGGCTAGCGGGAGTACCTACGAGCAGTACTTC
TRBJ2-5	TRBV6-5	-	TRBD1	13	CASSPPGQGAQYF	TGTGCCAGCAGTCCTCCGGGACAGGGGGCCCAGTACTTC
TRBJ2-5	TRBV10-3	-	TRBD2	12	CASRAGVETQYF	TGTGCCAGTAGAGCGGGAGTAGAGACCCAGTACTTC
TRBJ2-1	TRBV28	once	-	14	CASSLGTFYNEQFF	TGTGCCAGCAGTTTGGGGACTTTCTACAATGAGCAGTTCTTC
TRBJ2-1	TRBV7-9	-	TRBD1	15	CASSLAGGTDNEQFF	TGTGCCAGCAGCTTAGCAGGGGGCACGGACAATGAGCAGTTCTTC
TRBJ2-1	TRBV20-1	once	-	10	CSSVYNEQFF	TGCAGTTCGGTATACAATGAGCAGTTCTTC
TRBJ2-2	TRBV7-8	few	-	15	CASSLGTPNTGELFF	TGTGCCAGCAGCTTAGGAACACCGAACACCGGGGAGCTGTTTTTT
TRBJ2-7	TRBV7-9	once	TRBD2	14	CASSLTSGDYEQYF	TGTGCCAGCAGCTTGACTAGCGGAGACTACGAGCAGTACTTC
TRBJ2-1	TRBV15	-	-	15	CATSRDRGSIYEQFF	TGTGCCACCAGCAGAGATCGCGGTAGTATTTATGAGCAGTTCTTC